A single T cell receptor (beta chain) is shown here with its context. The data were taken from a study of CD8 T cells in Susac syndrome. An amount of RNA that ranged from about 0.45 to 1 ug was reverse transcribed with random hexamers. TCRdb reanalysed the immunoSEQ multiplex PCR reads using MiXCR and keeps one entry per CDR3 protein. This table holds more than 250,000 distinct CDR3 sequences, just over 90% found once. This CDR3 has 13 residues. CDR1 and CDR2 (germline): SQVTM, ANQGSEA. V was cut by 7 bases and J by 9 bases, with 19 bases left in between. The TCR was taken from a human donor with multiple sclerosis. V is TRBV29-1 and J is TRBJ2-1; D is uncertain. The sample taken for sequencing was CD4+ T cells from PBMCs. The CDR3 DNA reads TGCAGCGGATGGACCGGATTCGATTCTGAGCAGTTCTTC. It encodes CSGWTGFDSEQFF.